Following are 20 T cell receptor beta chains from one sample sequenced in a study of CD8+ T cells in alopecia areata. Sequencing templates came from extracted RNA that was reverse transcribed into cDNA. Clones were sequenced by immunoSEQ multiplex PCR, and TCRdb holds only the in-frame ones, with some missing. The data contain some 180,000 clones, roughly 50% of them singletons. Sequencing was done on a sample of CD8+ T cells sorted from blood. Receptor source: a human donor in good health.

This clone was observed once. This chain joins TRBV14 and TRBJ2-7; possibly TRBD2 for D (5 bases). V lost 1 base to trimming and J lost 4 bases, with 14 bases between them. Germline assignment: CDR1 SGHDN and CDR2 FVKESK. CDR3 length: 15 amino acids. CDR3 nucleotide sequence: TGTGCCAGCAGCCAAGCGTGGGCCGGGGTATACGAGCAGTACTTC. It encodes CASSQAWAGVYEQYF.

This chain uses TRBV6-4 with TRBJ2-1; D remains ambiguous. The germline V gene encodes CDR1 MRHNA and CDR2 SNTAGT. Trimming left V 3 bases short and J 0 bases short, with 9 bases between. CDR3 length: 15 amino acids. The DNA for the CDR3 is TGTGCCAGCAGTGAACTCGCAGGCTCCTACAATGAGCAGTTCTTC. Residues: CASSELAGSYNEQFF.

In the case of this clone: Other DNA sequences in this sample translate to the same CDR3. The gene calls are TRBV11-2 and TRBJ2-7; D remains unclear. From germline, CDR1 is SGHAT and CDR2 FQNNGV. V dropped 2 bases and J dropped 2 bases, with 1 base sitting between them. The CDR3 extends over 11 amino acids. DNA for the CDR3: TGTGCCAGCAGCTTAACCTACGAGCAGTACTTC. It is translated as CASSLTYEQYF.

This chain joins TRBV6-5 and TRBJ1-5; D is uncertain. Germline CDR1 MNHEY, CDR2 SVGAGI. CDR3 length: 14 residues. The V gene lost 6 bases and the J gene lost 0 bases, with 9 bases spanning the gap. This CDR3 is CASSTTPSNQPQHF. The CDR3, as DNA: TGTGCCAGCAGCACAACACCTAGCAATCAGCCCCAGCATTTT.

V gene TRBV7-2 combines with J gene TRBJ2-1; tentative D call: TRBD1 (6 bases). CDR1 SGHTA and CDR2 FQGNSA come from the germline V gene. The CDR3 contains 15 residues. V dropped 4 bases and J dropped 5 bases, with 15 bases sitting between them. The CDR3 coding sequence is TGTGCCAGCAGCTGGGGTGGACAGCGCCACAATGAGCAGTTCTTC. Translated, it gives CASSWGGQRHNEQFF.

In this sample, this clone turned up a few times. The chain uses TRBV5-6 and TRBJ2-3; D may be TRBD1 or TRBD2 (5 bases each). The V and J ends lost 7 bases and 0 bases respectively, with 9 bases between them. This CDR3 has 13 amino acids. CDR1 and CDR2 from the germline V gene are SGHDT and YYEEEE. CDR3 nucleotide sequence: TGTGCCAGCGGGGACGGTAGCACAGATACGCAGTATTTT. As protein: CASGDGSTDTQYF.

The chain is built from TRBV29-1 and TRBJ2-7; 11 bases agree with TRBD2. Germline CDR1 and CDR2: SQVTM and ANQGSEA. V shed 5 bases, J shed 0 bases, and the junction held 3 bases outside the gene matches. CDR3 length: 14 amino acids. The CDR3 region is CSVRGLAGSYEQYF. In DNA form, the CDR3 reads TGCAGCGTTAGAGGACTAGCGGGCTCCTACGAGCAGTACTTC.

The table lists this clone with a few counts. The chain uses TRBV10-2 and TRBJ2-1; the D gene could be TRBD1 or TRBD2 (7 bases each). Germline V gene data show CDR1 as WSHSY and CDR2 as SAAADI. The V and J ends lost 3 bases and 0 bases respectively, with 15 bases between them. CDR3 length: 17 amino acids. The DNA for the CDR3 is TGCGCCAGCAGTGACCCTCAGGGGGGGAGCTCCTACAATGAGCAGTTCTTC. Protein: CASSDPQGGSSYNEQFF.

This rearrangement joins TRBV6-5 to TRBJ1-2; tentative D call: TRBD1 (6 bases). The V and J ends lost 2 bases and 5 bases respectively, with 12 bases between them. Germline V gene lookup returns CDR1 MNHEY and CDR2 SVGAGI. The CDR3 loop spans 14 amino acids. The CDR3, as DNA: TGTGCCAGCAGTTACGAGGGGGGAAGATATGGCTACACCTTC. Protein product: CASSYEGGRYGYTF.

The chain joins TRBV9 to TRBJ1-2; TRBD1 aligns across 10 bases. Germline V gene data show CDR1 as SGDLS and CDR2 as YYNGEE. The CDR3 loop spans 15 amino acids. The J segment lost 4 bases and the V segment lost 4 bases, leaving 7 bases of the junction unmatched. In DNA form, the CDR3 reads TGTGCCAGCAGCTCGTCCCGGGACAGGGGCTATGGCTACACCTTC. Translation: CASSSSRDRGYGYTF.

The J gene is TRBJ2-5, the V gene TRBV18; 10 bases align to TRBD1. V dropped 4 bases and J dropped 4; count of bases not matched to a gene: 0. Germline loops: CDR1 KGHSH, CDR2 LQKENI. This CDR3 comprises 13 residues. CDR3 bases: TGTGCCAGCTCACGGACAGGGGGAGAGACCCAGTACTTC. It specifies CASSRTGGETQYF.

This clone showed up just a few times. The CDR3 spells CASSQGPLGNEQYF. In DNA, the CDR3 is TGCGCCAGCAGCCAAGGGCCTTTAGGAAACGAGCAGTACTTC. J is TRBJ2-7 and V is TRBV4-1; D not certain. Per the germline V gene, CDR1 is MGHRA and CDR2 is YSYEKL. Deletions cut 1 base from V and 5 bases from J, with 12 bases between. CDR3 length: 14 amino acids.

This sequence joins TRBV6-6 and TRBJ1-1, with D uncertain. Between the trimmed V and J ends, which lost 4 bases and 2 bases, there was a span of 8 bases. Germline-derived CDR1 and CDR2 are MNHNY and SVGAGI (reference sequence). This CDR3 is built from 13 residues. The CDR3 DNA follows: TGTGCCAGCAGTTCGGTCAGAAACACTGAAGCTTTCTTT. Encoded protein: CASSSVRNTEAFF.

The V gene is TRBV11-2, the J gene TRBJ2-7; D gene unclear. This CDR3 is built from 14 residues. Looked up from germline, CDR1 is SGHAT and CDR2 is FQNNGV. V was cut by 0 bases and J by 5 bases, with 11 bases left in between. CDR3 bases: TGTGCCAGCAGCTTAGATGGACCCCTCGACGAGCAGTACTTC. Translation: CASSLDGPLDEQYF.

V is TRBV18 and J is TRBJ1-2; D not resolved. The CDR3 runs to 17 residues. The germline V and J ends were trimmed by 0 bases and 12 bases, with 26 bases remaining between them. Germline-derived CDR1 and CDR2 are KGHSH and LQKENI. In DNA form, the CDR3 reads TGTGCCAGCTCACCACCCTCGGAAGCCGCCGTCCGCCCAATTAACACCTTC. Protein sequence: CASSPPSEAAVRPINTF.

The chain uses TRBV30 and TRBJ2-5; D not certain. Looked up from germline, CDR1 is GTSNPN and CDR2 is SVGIG (reference sequence). V lost 0 bases, J lost 2 bases, and 7 bases lay in between. The CDR3 runs 13 residues. CDR3: CAWSVHGQETQYF. DNA of the CDR3: TGTGCCTGGAGTGTACACGGACAAGAGACCCAGTACTTC. The full variable domain, completed using reference TRBV30 and TRBJ2-5, is SQTIHQWPATLVQPVGSPLSLECTVEGTSNPNLYWYRQAAGRGLQLLFYSVGIGQISSEVPQNLSASRPQDRQFILSSKKLLLSDSGFYLCAWSVHGQETQYFGPGTRLLVL.

This clone occurred many times. J is TRBJ2-1 and V is TRBV13, with 12 bases matching TRBD1. The V gene's germline CDR1 is PRHDT and CDR2 FYEKMQ (reference sequence). J gave up 8 bases and V 2 bases, and 4 bases lay outside the gene matches. The CDR3 is made up of 15 amino acids. The CDR3 is CASSLSGQGADEQFF. CDR3 DNA: TGTGCCAGCAGCTTATCGGGACAGGGGGCCGATGAGCAGTTCTTC. The full variable domain, with the rest looked up from reference TRBV13 and TRBJ2-1, is AAGVIQSPRHLIKEKRETATLKCYPIPRHDTVYWYQQGPGQDPQFLISFYEKMQSDKGSIPDRFSAQQFSDYHSELNMSSLELGDSALYFCASSLSGQGADEQFFGPGTRLTVL.

This clone was picked up a small number of times. The chain is built from TRBV5-1 and TRBJ1-2, with a possible D match to TRBD1 (5 bases). V was pared by 3 bases and J by 12 bases, with 12 bases between. The germline V gene encodes CDR1 SGHRS and CDR2 YFSETQ. The CDR3 consists of 11 residues. DNA of the CDR3: TGCGCCAGCAGCTACGGGGGTATCCACACCTTC. Its translation: CASSYGGIHTF.

A few counts support this clone. The rearrangement links TRBV19 to TRBJ1-5; D remains unclear. The V and J ends lost 3 bases and 4 bases respectively, with 10 bases between them. The CDR3 has 14 amino acids. Germline CDR1 is LNHDA and CDR2 is SQIVND (reference sequence). This chain's CDR3 is CASSMGGPNQPQHF. In nucleotides, the CDR3 is TGTGCCAGTAGTATGGGAGGGCCTAATCAGCCCCAGCATTTT.

J is TRBJ2-7 and V is TRBV11-2, with no clear D. V dropped 6 bases and J dropped 2 bases, with 8 bases sitting between them. Germline V lookup: CDR1 SGHAT, CDR2 FQNNGV. This CDR3 has 12 residues. The CDR3 loop reads CASSLDPYEQYF. The CDR3 DNA reads as TGTGCCAGCAGTCTGGACCCCTACGAGCAGTACTTC.